The T cell receptor beta chain under discussion was sequenced for a study of neurological immune-mediated disorders. From germline, CDR1 is MDHEN and CDR2 SYDVKM. This CDR3 spans 16 amino acids. The V end was cut by 0 bases, the J end by 4 bases, with 13 bases between. Synthesis of cDNA was carried out by template-switch 5'RACE. The reaction used 10-nucleotide random UMIs. Each CDR3 protein gets one entry after TCRdb re-called the 5' RACE reads with MiXCR. The sample holds approximately 47,000 distinct CDR3 sequences, roughly an eighth seen once. This clonotype was recorded many times. Its antigen is unknown. Points from the study as a whole: It was HTLV-1-associated myelopathy that showed the most TCR clonal expansion, while multiple sclerosis showed the least, falling below healthy controls.

Time point in this sample: longitudinal time-point 3. The chain combines TRBV28 with TRBJ2-1; possibly TRBD1 or TRBD2 for D (6 bases each). The TCR sequence derives from a male donor with HTLV-1-associated myelopathy (HAM/TSP). The source material was PBMCs. Written as DNA, the CDR3 is TGTGCCAGCAGTTTATGGGGCCGGGGGCCGTACAATGAGCAGTTCTTC. Residues: CASSLWGRGPYNEQFF.